The clone carrying this TCR beta chain appeared a single time. This sample stems from a study of blood T cell repertoires in COVID-19. Study-level background: Some COVID-19 samples were acute and others convalescent; all came from the United States, Italy and Spain. PBMCs, B-cell-depleted T cells, or T cells were the source of the cDNA or gDNA that made up the material.

Original processing methods: Scientists estimated how many nucleated cells there were by amplifying reference gene primers. Profiled with immunoSEQ multiplex PCR; TCRdb holds only in-frame clones, not every one. V, J and clone size reflect that table, while D and trimming were determined from the DNA. The sample contains roughly 200,000 clones, 88% of which appear only once. V was pared by 3 bases and J by 0 bases, with 11 bases between. Germline V gene sequence: CDR1 MNHNS, CDR2 SASEGT. CDR3 size: 15 residues. The sample was peripheral blood. The V and J genes are TRBV6-1 and TRBJ1-1, with D unclear. The receptor's source is a man between 18 and 29 years old with active or convalescent COVID-19. CDR3 in amino acids: CASSDFRGVNTEAFF. The CDR3 DNA follows: TGTGCCAGCAGTGATTTTAGAGGAGTGAACACTGAAGCTTTCTTT.